The 22 T cell receptor beta chains below were found in one sample sequenced in a study of molecular identifiers for immune sequencing clone quantification. In TCRdb, the PCR reads were re-called with MiXCR into one record per CDR3 protein. The repertoire consists of 490,000 or so distinct CDR3 sequences, with roughly 26% occurring once and the leading ten covering about 0.75%. Sequencing was done on a sample of naive CD8+ T cells from blood, with Jurkat cell RNA spiked in. Subset reported: FACS-sorted CD8+CD4-CCR7+CD45RA+ naive T cells. The receptors come from a human donor in good health. Some libraries in this study had Jurkat cell RNA spiked in.

In its sample, this clonotype was seen a few times. The chain recombines TRBV4-1 with TRBJ1-1, with a tentative D call TRBD1 (6 bases). The CDR3 runs 17 residues. The germline V gene has CDR1 MGHRA and CDR2 YSYEKL. V was shortened by 4 bases and J by 5 bases, with 23 bases between the two germline ends. CDR3 loop: CASSRLRDGGVRTEAFF. The CDR3 nucleotides are TGCGCCAGCAGCCGGCTACGGGACGGGGGCGTAAGGACTGAAGCTTTCTTT.

This chain uses TRBV5-4 with TRBJ1-2, with a weak D call TRBD1 (5 bases). The CDR3 runs to 13 residues. V gave up 1 base and J gave up 11 bases, with 15 bases separating them. The germline gives CDR1 SGHNT, CDR2 YYREEE (reference sequence). The CDR3 is CASSLPPGNRYTF. CDR3 DNA: TGTGCCAGCAGCTTGCCGCCAGGGAACAGGTACACCTTC.

The chain's CDR3 is CASSSTAKNTGELFF. The CDR3 nucleotides read TGTGCCAGCAGCTCGACAGCTAAGAACACCGGGGAGCTGTTTTTT. The chain uses TRBV11-2 and TRBJ2-2, with a weak D call TRBD1 (5 bases). In germline, CDR1 is SGHAT, CDR2 FQNNGV. This CDR3 has 15 residues. V shed 4 bases and J shed 1 base, with 10 bases lying between them.

The chain combines TRBV4-1 with TRBJ2-5, with D tentatively TRBD2 (6 bases). Deletions cut 1 base from V and 3 bases from J, with 9 bases between. The V gene's germline CDR1 is MGHRA and CDR2 YSYEKL. The CDR3 consists of 14 residues. In nucleotides, the CDR3 is TGCGCCAGCAGCCAAGTGGGACTGGAAGAGACCCAGTACTTC. Its translation: CASSQVGLEETQYF.

In its sample, this clonotype was seen a few times. The rearrangement joins TRBV7-9 to TRBJ1-5; the D is unclear. V was clipped by 4 bases and J by 10 bases, with 17 bases between them. This CDR3 has 14 residues. Germline V CDR1 and CDR2: SEHNR, FQNEAQ (reference sequence). In DNA form, the CDR3 reads TGTGCCAGCAGCTCGCCGACGCCGGGCCTACCCCAGCATTTT. This sequence encodes CASSSPTPGLPQHF.

This clonotype was observed a handful of times. The chain has TRBV4-3 and TRBJ2-3, with D possibly TRBD1 on 5 matching bases. The CDR3 has 14 amino acids. The germline V gene has CDR1 LGHNA and CDR2 YSLEER. The V end was cut by 1 base, the J end by 2 bases, with 7 bases between. CDR3 protein: CASSQGTLTDTQYF. In DNA form, the CDR3 reads TGCGCCAGCAGCCAAGGGACACTCACAGATACGCAGTATTTT.

This clonotype was counted many times. The chain uses TRBV28 and TRBJ2-3, with 9 bases identical to TRBD2. V lost 4 bases to trimming and J lost 6 bases; unmatched junction nucleotides: 2. The CDR3 is 13 amino acids. Germline CDR1 and CDR2: MDHEN and SYDVKM. In DNA form, the CDR3 reads TGTGCCAGCAGTTGGAGCGGGGGGGATACGCAGTATTTT. Protein product: CASSWSGGDTQYF.

This clonotype has ten or more counts. The chain has TRBV6-2 or TRBV6-3 and TRBJ2-5; D is uncertain. Trimming stripped 8 bases from V and 4 bases from J, with 17 bases between. The CDR3 totals 14 residues. Per germline, CDR1 MNHEY and CDR2 SVGEGT. The CDR3 loop reads CASRLLGFGETQYF. DNA of the CDR3: TGTGCCAGCCGGTTGTTAGGATTCGGAGAGACCCAGTACTTC.

This chain connects TRBV7-6 to TRBJ1-1; D is undetermined. Per germline, CDR1 SGHVS and CDR2 FNYEAQ. V was cut by 6 bases and J by 6 bases, with 8 bases left in between. This CDR3 spans 11 amino acids. The CDR3, as DNA: TGTGCCAGCAGAACCGGCTCTGAAGCTTTCTTT. Translated, it gives CASRTGSEAFF.

This clonotype appeared once. J is TRBJ2-7 and V is TRBV9; 7 bases are shared with TRBD1. J was trimmed by 0 bases and V by 4 bases; bases with no gene match: 7. The CDR3 extends over 15 amino acids. Germline V lookup: CDR1 SGDLS, CDR2 YYNGEE. In DNA form, the CDR3 reads TGTGCCAGCAGCATAGGACAGGCGAACTCCTACGAGCAGTACTTC. The encoded protein is CASSIGQANSYEQYF.

This clonotype came up once. A read error may be the cause here, since a much bigger clone is one base away. This chain joins TRBV5-6 and TRBJ2-7, with 10 bases fitting TRBD1. The CDR3 covers 15 residues. Germline values: CDR1 SGHDT, CDR2 YYEEEE. CDR3 DNA: TGTGCCAGCAGCCAGCCGGGACAGGGGACCTACGAGCAGTGCTTC. As protein: CASSQPGQGTYEQCF.

This clonotype showed up just a few times. The genes are TRBV5-4 and TRBJ2-4; 10 positions match TRBD2. The CDR3 is 16 residues long. Germline CDR1 and CDR2: SGHNT and YYREEE (reference sequence). V was pared by 5 bases and J by 6 bases, with 11 bases of the junction left unmatched. The CDR3 region has the DNA TGTGCCAGCAGTTCCGGGACTAGCGTCACGGGAAACATTCAGTACTTC. This codes for CASSSGTSVTGNIQYF. The variable domain in full, with the rest retrieved from reference TRBV5-4 and TRBJ2-4, is ETGVTQSPTHLIKTRGQQVTLRCSSQSGHNTVSWYQQALGQGPQFIFQYYREEENGRGNFPPRFSGLQFPNYSSELNVNALELDDSALYLCASSSGTSVTGNIQYFGAGTRLSVL.

The chain links TRBV6-5 to TRBJ1-1; 7 nucleotides agree with TRBD1. V shed 0 bases and J 4 bases; nucleotides not matched to a gene: 5. Germline assignment: CDR1 MNHEY and CDR2 SVGAGI. The CDR3 runs to 15 residues. The CDR3 DNA follows: TGTGCCAGCAGTTACTCGAGCACAGGGGCCACTGAAGCTTTCTTT. This translates into CASSYSSTGATEAFF.

Remarks on this clonotype: Being one base from a much bigger clone, this may be a read error. The chain links TRBV6-5 to TRBJ1-1; 11 positions agree with TRBD1. The CDR3 covers 15 residues. The germline CDR1 and CDR2 sequences are MNHEY and SVGAGI. J gave up 3 bases and V 2 bases, and 2 bases lay outside the gene matches. The CDR3 reads CASSYRDRGDTEAFF. The CDR3 bases are TGTGCCAGCAGTTACCGGGACAGGGGGGACACTGAAGCTTTCTTT.

The CDR3 region is CASSTQRGTTGELFF. The CDR3 coding sequence is TGTGCCAGCAGCACCCAGCGGGGGACCACCGGGGAGCTGTTTTTT. The chain uses TRBV7-9 and TRBJ2-2; 8 bases line up with TRBD2. Germline V gene lookup returns CDR1 SEHNR and CDR2 FQNEAQ (reference sequence). The V and J ends lost 5 bases and 4 bases, in that order; junction bases with no gene match: 6. The CDR3 loop spans 15 amino acids.

As to this clonotype: This may be a read error: a much more frequent sequence differs by one nucleotide. The V call is TRBV30, the J call TRBJ1-5, with D perhaps matching TRBD1 (6 bases). Germline-derived CDR1 and CDR2 are GTSNPN and SVGIG (reference sequence). The CDR3 consists of 13 residues. The CDR3 loop reads CVWNRVPHQPQHF. The CDR3 nucleotides are TGTGTCTGGAACAGGGTCCCTCATCAGCCCCAGCATTTT.

This clonotype came up many times. The V and J genes are TRBV6-5 and TRBJ1-1; D is ambiguous. Germline V gives CDR1 MNHEY, CDR2 SVGAGI. The CDR3 spans 15 residues. The V end lost 4 bases, the J end lost 8 bases, and 20 bases lay between the germline ends. The CDR3 reads CASSLSRRGGLEAFF. The CDR3, as DNA: TGTGCCAGCAGTTTGTCCCGAAGAGGAGGGCTCGAAGCTTTCTTT.

J is TRBJ1-2 and V is TRBV10-3, with 8 bases lining up with TRBD1. Germline trimming cut 6 bases from V and 10 bases from J; bases unmatched to any gene: 16. Germline values: CDR1 ENHRY, CDR2 SYGVKD. The CDR3 sequence is 15 residues long. CDR3 in DNA: TGTGCCATCAGGGGGATCAAGACAGGGGTATCGGACTACACCTTC. It specifies CAIRGIKTGVSDYTF.

The chain is built from TRBV15 and TRBJ1-1; weak D call: TRBD1 (6 bases). V was cut by 8 bases and J by 2 bases, with 12 bases left in between. The CDR3 consists of 13 residues. CDR1 and CDR2 (germline): LNHNV, YYDKDF (reference sequence). The CDR3 here is CATRGHRNTEAFF. The CDR3 bases are TGTGCCACCCGGGGACATAGAAACACTGAAGCTTTCTTT.

Comments on this clonotype: This may stem from a read error, because a much larger clone lies one nucleotide away. The rearrangement joins TRBV7-9 to TRBJ1-2; the D is unclear. This CDR3 is 13 amino acids long. Germline V lookup: CDR1 SEHNR, CDR2 FQNEAQ (reference sequence). The CDR3 protein is CASSPILGAGHTF. The CDR3 nucleotides read TGTGCCAGCAGCCCTATTTTGGGTGCTGGCCACACCTTC.

This rearrangement joins TRBV6-2 or TRBV6-3 to TRBJ2-1; D remains unclear. The CDR3 spans 15 residues. V lost 7 bases and J lost 0, with 13 bases in between. Germline V gives CDR1 MNHEY, CDR2 SVGEGT. The chain's CDR3 is CASTVDMGSYNEQFF. For the CDR3, the DNA is TGTGCCAGCACCGTAGATATGGGCTCCTACAATGAGCAGTTCTTC.

This clonotype came up many times. V and J are TRBV7-2 and TRBJ2-2; maybe TRBD1 (6 bases). The germline V gene encodes CDR1 SGHTA and CDR2 FQGNSA. This CDR3 is 13 amino acids long. V dropped 3 bases and J dropped 6 bases, with 8 bases sitting between them. The CDR3 is CASSLGAAGELFF. In DNA form, the CDR3 reads TGTGCCAGCAGCTTGGGGGCAGCCGGGGAGCTGTTTTTT.